These T cell receptor beta chains were read from a single sample in a study of T-cell memory formation after mild COVID-19. TCRdb itself ran the 5' RACE reads through MiXCR, one entry per CDR3 protein. The repertoire includes tens of thousands of distinct CDR3 sequences, around 7% of them detected once, and around 14% sits in the top ten. Sequencing used PBMCs or a T cell subset sorted from them (not recorded which). These receptor sequences come from an adult woman who had mild COVID-19 (a few samples of this study predate the infection). Cell type and time point are not known. Each CDR3 is given with its conserved first and last residue. The order of the fields is D gene, clone size, V gene, J gene, CDR3 DNA, CDR3 protein. The D gene is left open where the match is weak. Where a row states a size, it is once, few, many or the class of an expanded clone; other rows omit it.

d_call: NA; clone_size: few; v_call: TRBV2; j_call: TRBJ1-1; cdr3_nt: TGTGCCAGCAGTGTGCTTGAAGGCACTGAAGCTTTCTTT; cdr3_aa: CASSVLEGTEAFF
d_call: NA; clone_size: few; v_call: TRBV2; j_call: TRBJ1-3; cdr3_nt: TGTGCCAGCAAATTCAGCATGGAAAGCACCATATATTTT; cdr3_aa: CASKFSMESTIYF
d_call: NA; clone_size: many; v_call: TRBV6-6; j_call: TRBJ2-6; cdr3_nt: TGTGCCAGCAATGGAATTCAGGGGTCTGGGGCCAACGTCCTGACTTTC; cdr3_aa: CASNGIQGSGANVLTF
d_call: NA; clone_size: many; v_call: TRBV7-2; j_call: TRBJ2-1; cdr3_nt: TGTGCCAGCAGCTTAGGGGGCTCCTACAATGAGCAGTTCTTC; cdr3_aa: CASSLGGSYNEQFF
d_call: NA; clone_size: many; v_call: TRBV7-3; j_call: TRBJ2-3; cdr3_nt: TGTGCCAGCAGCTCACTTGGTCGTCACCACAGTTCCCGAGGCACAGATACGCAGTATTTT; cdr3_aa: CASSSLGRHHSSRGTDTQYF
d_call: NA; clone_size: many; v_call: TRBV7-6; j_call: TRBJ1-6; cdr3_nt: TGTGCCAGCAGCTTAGAAGTTGCAGGACTCAATTCACCCCTCCACTTT; cdr3_aa: CASSLEVAGLNSPLHF
d_call: NA; clone_size: many; v_call: TRBV20-1; j_call: TRBJ2-3; cdr3_nt: TGCAGTGCTAGAGATCCTCAACGTCCCCCTTTAACAGATACGCAGTATTTT; cdr3_aa: CSARDPQRPPLTDTQYF
d_call: TRBD1; clone_size: many; v_call: TRBV15; j_call: TRBJ1-5; cdr3_nt: TGTGCCACCAGCAGAGCGGGACAGCGAAATCAGCCCCAGCATTTT; cdr3_aa: CATSRAGQRNQPQHF
d_call: TRBD2; clone_size: many; v_call: TRBV12-3/TRBV12-4; j_call: TRBJ2-2; cdr3_nt: TGTGCCAGCAGGTTTAGCGGGAGCAGCGCCGGGGAGCTGTTTTTT; cdr3_aa: CASRFSGSSAGELFF
d_call: NA; clone_size: many; v_call: TRBV20-1; j_call: TRBJ1-4; cdr3_nt: TGCAGTGCGCGATTGGGGCCGCTTGTGTCTAATGAAAAACTGTTTTTT; cdr3_aa: CSARLGPLVSNEKLFF
d_call: NA; clone_size: NA; v_call: TRBV27; j_call: TRBJ2-6; cdr3_nt: TGTGCCAGCAAAGCCCCTCAGGCTGGGGCCAACGTCCTGACTTTC; cdr3_aa: CASKAPQAGANVLTF
d_call: NA; clone_size: many; v_call: TRBV28; j_call: TRBJ1-3; cdr3_nt: TGTGCCAGCAGTTTATCCACAGGGCTAGGTTCACTTGGAAACACCATATATTTT; cdr3_aa: CASSLSTGLGSLGNTIYF
d_call: NA; clone_size: many; v_call: TRBV24-1; j_call: TRBJ1-1; cdr3_nt: TGTGCCACCAGTGGAGGGGTAGGGAACACTGAAGCTTTCTTT; cdr3_aa: CATSGGVGNTEAFF
d_call: NA; clone_size: NA; v_call: TRBV5-1; j_call: TRBJ2-7; cdr3_nt: TGCGCCAGCAGCGCGCCCCCGCTGACCTACGAGCAGTACTTC; cdr3_aa: CASSAPPLTYEQYF
d_call: NA; clone_size: many; v_call: TRBV30; j_call: TRBJ1-4; cdr3_nt: TGTGCCTGGAGTGGGTCAGGTGGGGAAAAACTGTTTTTT; cdr3_aa: CAWSGSGGEKLFF
d_call: NA; clone_size: many; v_call: TRBV9; j_call: TRBJ1-5; cdr3_nt: TGTGCCAGCAGCCCTGAAGGGGGTAATCAGCCCCAGCATTTT; cdr3_aa: CASSPEGGNQPQHF
d_call: NA; clone_size: many; v_call: TRBV29-1; j_call: TRBJ1-1; cdr3_nt: TGCAGCGCTGACCTCGAAATGAACACTGAAGCTTTCTTT; cdr3_aa: CSADLEMNTEAFF
d_call: TRBD1; clone_size: many; v_call: TRBV15; j_call: TRBJ2-2; cdr3_nt: TGTGCCACCAGGGGACAGGGGGAGGCCGGGGAGCTGTTTTTT; cdr3_aa: CATRGQGEAGELFF
d_call: TRBD1; clone_size: many; v_call: TRBV20-1; j_call: TRBJ1-6; cdr3_nt: TGCAGTGCTAGCAGAGACAGGGGGTACTCACCCCTCCACTTT; cdr3_aa: CSASRDRGYSPLHF
d_call: TRBD2; clone_size: many; v_call: TRBV6-5; j_call: TRBJ2-2; cdr3_nt: TGTGCCAGCAGCCTGACTAGCGGGAGGGCCGGGGAGCTGTTTTTT; cdr3_aa: CASSLTSGRAGELFF
d_call: NA; clone_size: many; v_call: TRBV12-5; j_call: TRBJ2-4; cdr3_nt: TGTGCTAGTGGTTTGCTCTGGAGGGGGTCCAAAAACATTCAGTACTTC; cdr3_aa: CASGLLWRGSKNIQYF
d_call: TRBD2; clone_size: many; v_call: TRBV4-2; j_call: TRBJ2-7; cdr3_nt: TGTGCCAGCAGCCTGGGGACTAGCGGGGGGTACCCCTACGAGCAGTACTTC; cdr3_aa: CASSLGTSGGYPYEQYF
d_call: TRBD2; clone_size: many; v_call: TRBV30; j_call: TRBJ2-1; cdr3_nt: TGTGCCTGGAGTGGGGTAGCGGGAGTCAATGAGCAGTTCTTC; cdr3_aa: CAWSGVAGVNEQFF
d_call: NA; clone_size: many; v_call: TRBV5-1; j_call: TRBJ2-3; cdr3_nt: TGCGCCAGCAGCCGGGCCGCCACAGATACGCAGTATTTT; cdr3_aa: CASSRAATDTQYF
d_call: TRBD2; clone_size: many; v_call: TRBV3-1; j_call: TRBJ2-1; cdr3_nt: TGTGCCAGCAGCCACTTAGCGGGGGAGGTCAATGAGCAGTTCTTC; cdr3_aa: CASSHLAGEVNEQFF
d_call: NA; clone_size: many; v_call: TRBV27; j_call: TRBJ1-6; cdr3_nt: TGTGCCAGCAGTTTACGGGGGGCCTCCTATAATTCACCCCTCCACTTT; cdr3_aa: CASSLRGASYNSPLHF
d_call: NA; clone_size: medium-sized; v_call: TRBV12-3/TRBV12-4; j_call: TRBJ2-7; cdr3_nt: TGTGCCAGCAGCCCTAGCGACTTTACCAGAAAGTACTTC; cdr3_aa: CASSPSDFTRKYF
d_call: NA; clone_size: many; v_call: TRBV7-8; j_call: TRBJ2-1; cdr3_nt: TGTGCCAGCAGCCCCACGATACTAGGAGATGAGCAGTTCTTC; cdr3_aa: CASSPTILGDEQFF
d_call: NA; clone_size: medium-sized; v_call: TRBV5-1; j_call: TRBJ1-2; cdr3_nt: TGCGCCAGCAGCCAACTTACCCCGGACTATGGCTACACCTTC; cdr3_aa: CASSQLTPDYGYTF
d_call: TRBD1; clone_size: many; v_call: TRBV5-1; j_call: TRBJ1-4; cdr3_nt: TGCGCCAGCAGCTTTCCGGGACAGGGGGAGGAAAAACTGTTTTTT; cdr3_aa: CASSFPGQGEEKLFF
d_call: NA; clone_size: many; v_call: TRBV3-1; j_call: TRBJ2-2; cdr3_nt: TGTGCCAGCAGCCAAGAAAGGCTGAACACCGGGGAGCTGTTTTTT; cdr3_aa: CASSQERLNTGELFF
d_call: NA; clone_size: many; v_call: TRBV7-6; j_call: TRBJ2-2; cdr3_nt: TGTGCCAGCAGCTCGAACACCGGGGAGCTGTTTTTT; cdr3_aa: CASSSNTGELFF
d_call: TRBD2; clone_size: many; v_call: TRBV7-3; j_call: TRBJ2-3; cdr3_nt: TGTGCCAGCAGCTTCAGCGGGGGCACAGATACGCAGTATTTT; cdr3_aa: CASSFSGGTDTQYF
d_call: NA; clone_size: many; v_call: TRBV5-6; j_call: TRBJ2-2; cdr3_nt: TGTGCCAGCAGCTTGGCGCTAGCGACCGGGGAGCTGTTTTTT; cdr3_aa: CASSLALATGELFF
d_call: TRBD2; clone_size: many; v_call: TRBV20-1; j_call: TRBJ2-5; cdr3_nt: TGCAGTGCTAGAGAGCCTAGCGGCTTAGGCCAGTACTTC; cdr3_aa: CSAREPSGLGQYF
d_call: TRBD2; clone_size: many; v_call: TRBV20-1; j_call: TRBJ2-7; cdr3_nt: TGCAGTGCTAGTCAGGCGGGAGGGTCCTACGAGCAGTACTTC; cdr3_aa: CSASQAGGSYEQYF
d_call: TRBD1; clone_size: many; v_call: TRBV7-6; j_call: TRBJ2-2; cdr3_nt: TGTGCCAGCAGCCTTTCGACAGGGATCACCGGGGAGCTGTTTTTT; cdr3_aa: CASSLSTGITGELFF
d_call: NA; clone_size: many; v_call: TRBV20-1; j_call: TRBJ2-7; cdr3_nt: TGCAGTGCTAGAGGTGGGGACCGACCCTACGAGCAGTACTTC; cdr3_aa: CSARGGDRPYEQYF
d_call: TRBD2; clone_size: NA; v_call: TRBV5-1; j_call: TRBJ2-1; cdr3_nt: TGCGCCAGCAGCTTGGGACTAGCGGGAGATGAGCAGTTCTTC; cdr3_aa: CASSLGLAGDEQFF
d_call: NA; clone_size: many; v_call: TRBV7-9; j_call: TRBJ2-2; cdr3_nt: TGTGCCAGCAGCCGGGACACCGGGGAGCTGTTTTTT; cdr3_aa: CASSRDTGELFF
d_call: NA; clone_size: few; v_call: TRBV4-2; j_call: TRBJ1-2; cdr3_nt: TGTGCCAGCAGCCCGCGGATAGCTAACTATGGCTACACCTTC; cdr3_aa: CASSPRIANYGYTF
d_call: TRBD1; clone_size: many; v_call: TRBV12-3/TRBV12-4; j_call: TRBJ1-5; cdr3_nt: TGTGCCAGCAGGAGAGGACAGGAATACTATCAGCCCCAGCATTTT; cdr3_aa: CASRRGQEYYQPQHF
d_call: TRBD1; clone_size: many; v_call: TRBV27; j_call: TRBJ1-1; cdr3_nt: TGTGCCAGCAGTCCCTACCCAACAGGGGACACTGAAGCTTTCTTT; cdr3_aa: CASSPYPTGDTEAFF
d_call: NA; clone_size: many; v_call: TRBV6-1; j_call: TRBJ2-1; cdr3_nt: TGTGCCAGCAGTGAAGTGGGAGGGGGAGCCCATGAGCAGTTCTTC; cdr3_aa: CASSEVGGGAHEQFF
d_call: TRBD1; clone_size: many; v_call: TRBV12-3/TRBV12-4; j_call: TRBJ2-7; cdr3_nt: TGTGCCAGCAGGAAAGGGACAGAATTTCCCTACGAGCAGTACTTC; cdr3_aa: CASRKGTEFPYEQYF
d_call: NA; clone_size: many; v_call: TRBV25-1; j_call: TRBJ2-5; cdr3_nt: TGTGCCAGCGGTTCTAGCGCCAACCAAGAGACCCAGTACTTC; cdr3_aa: CASGSSANQETQYF
d_call: NA; clone_size: many; v_call: TRBV5-1; j_call: TRBJ2-5; cdr3_nt: TGCGCCAGCAGCTTGGGTATGGGCGGATCCTCGTGGGAGACCCAGTACTTC; cdr3_aa: CASSLGMGGSSWETQYF
d_call: NA; clone_size: many; v_call: TRBV5-6; j_call: TRBJ2-1; cdr3_nt: TGTGCCAGCAGCTTGCGGCAGGGGATAAATGAGCAGTTCTTC; cdr3_aa: CASSLRQGINEQFF